This entry features one TCR beta chain sequence. Its antigen is as yet unknown. Before the COVID-19 pandemic, during about 2010-2018, CD4+ T cells were taken from unexposed donors. CD4+ T cells were isolated from the cells after less than 13 days of culture. As cell numbers allowed, unexposed-donor CD4+ T cells faced SARS-CoV-2 S/N and four cold-coronavirus spikes. The data were taken from a study of CD4 T cells in relation to SARS-CoV-2 and coronaviruses. Study details: ViraFEST: approximately 10-day antigen culture of PBMCs, then TCR beta CDR3 sequencing.

This CDR3 comprises 17 residues. Germline V gene lookup returns CDR1 SGDLS and CDR2 YYNGEE. Trimming took off 4 bases at V and 0 bases at J, with 17 bases between the two ends. Sequencing was performed with immunoSEQ multiplex PCR; in TCRdb, only in-frame clones are kept and a portion is missing. The sample lists tens of thousands of clones, roughly 76% seen once, with roughly 15% in the top ten. Overall study findings and caveats: No donor gave both pre-pandemic and post-infection samples. This crossreactivity analysis covered spike protein alone, no other viral proteins.

What was sequenced was CD4+ T cells from PBMCs, cultured in vitro. The sequence was collected from a human donor in good health. The chain joins TRBV9 to TRBJ2-1; perhaps TRBD2 as D (6 bases). The CDR3 coding sequence is TGTGCCAGCAGCTACTCGGGCGGGGCTAGCTCCTACAATGAGCAGTTCTTC. Translating it yields CASSYSGGASSYNEQFF.